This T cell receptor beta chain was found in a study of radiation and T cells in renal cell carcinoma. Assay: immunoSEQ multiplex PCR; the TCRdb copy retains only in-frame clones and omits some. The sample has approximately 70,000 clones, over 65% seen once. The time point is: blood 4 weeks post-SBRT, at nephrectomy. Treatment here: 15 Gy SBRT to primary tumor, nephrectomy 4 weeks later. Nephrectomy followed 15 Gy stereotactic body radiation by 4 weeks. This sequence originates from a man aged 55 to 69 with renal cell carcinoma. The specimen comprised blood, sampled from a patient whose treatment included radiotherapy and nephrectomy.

CDR3 amino acids: CASRTSSDQPQHF. The CDR3 DNA sequence: TGTGCCAGCAGAACCTCGTCGGATCAGCCCCAGCATTTT. This rearrangement joins TRBV2 to TRBJ1-5; D unclear. This CDR3 region has 13 residues. Trimming removed 6 bases at V and 5 bases at J, with 11 bases between. Germline V gene sequence: CDR1 SNHLY, CDR2 FYNNEI.